Detailed here is one T cell receptor (beta chain). The germline CDR1 and CDR2 sequences are LNHDA and SQIVND (reference sequence). There are 15 residues in the CDR3. The ends were cut back, 3 bases at V and 6 bases at J, with 18 bases in the middle. These data originate in a study of blood T cell repertoires in COVID-19. Study details: Material from acute and convalescent COVID-19 was sourced from the United States, Italy and Spain. Sources were T cells, B-cell-depleted T cells, or PBMCs; the material itself was cDNA or gDNA.

Study processing details: Nucleated cell counts were estimated from reference gene primer amplification. This table comes from immunoSEQ multiplex PCR, and its TCRdb copy is limited to in-frame clones, with some not included. V, J and clone size derive from that table, while D and trimming were established from the DNA sequence. The sample contains under 150,000 clones, 70% to 90% of which appear only once. The source of this sequence is a man between 35 and 55 years old with acute or convalescent COVID-19. Sequencing was performed on peripheral blood. The chain combines TRBV19 with TRBJ2-7; perhaps TRBD2 as D (7 bases). The CDR3 region has the DNA TGTGCCAGTAGTATTGGTGCGGGGGCGCTTCGCGAGCAGTACTTC. Amino acid sequence: CASSIGAGALREQYF.